These 31 T cell receptor beta chains share one sample of origin, sequenced in a study of blood T cell repertoires in COVID-19. The data were produced by immunoSEQ multiplex PCR, yet TCRdb's version contains in-frame clones alone and is incomplete. The data show approximately 110,000 clones, approximately 74% seen once. The sequencing sample was made of peripheral blood. The source of these receptors is a man older than 75 with COVID-19, enrolled during active disease.

Many counts were recorded for this clone. The rearrangement uses TRBV2 and TRBJ1-3; the D is unclear. The V gene's germline CDR1 is SNHLY and CDR2 FYNNEI. The ends were cut back, 1 base at V and 4 bases at J, with 8 bases in the middle. CDR3 length: 14 amino acids. The CDR3 DNA is TGTGCCAGCAGTGAAGGGACTCCCGGAAACACCATATATTTT. Protein: CASSEGTPGNTIYF.

This clone appeared a single time. V is TRBV6-2 or TRBV6-3 and J is TRBJ2-3; the match to TRBD1 covers 9 bases. Germline CDR1 reads MNHEY; CDR2 reads SVGEGT. With V trimmed by 0 bases and J by 4 bases, 14 bases remained unmatched. The CDR3 totals 19 residues. CDR3 bases: TGTGCCAGCAGTTACTCTGGCGGAAGTTGGACAGGGGTAGCAGATACGCAGTATTTT. Amino acid sequence: CASSYSGGSWTGVADTQYF.

The chain combines TRBV19 with TRBJ2-5; TRBD1 is a possible D gene (7 bases). The length of the CDR3 is 14 residues. V shed 6 bases and J shed 0 bases, with 11 bases lying between them. Germline CDR1 and CDR2: LNHDA and SQIVND (reference sequence). The CDR3 is CASSRGTDQETQYF. The DNA for the CDR3 is TGTGCCAGTAGCCGGGGGACAGACCAAGAGACCCAGTACTTC.

Comment on this clone: One end of the junction fails to match germline, which may point to a read error. This chain joins TRBV7-7 and TRBJ2-7; TRBD2 agrees at 12 bases. The CDR3 consists of 15 residues. Looked up from germline, CDR1 is SSHAT and CDR2 is FNYEAQ (reference sequence). The DNA of the CDR3 is TGTGCTAGCAGCTCTGGACTAGCGGGATCCTACGAGCAGTACTTC. It is translated as CASSSGLAGSYEQYF.

The genes are TRBV19 and TRBJ2-3; 13 positions match TRBD2. The CDR3 covers 16 residues. CDR1 and CDR2 from the germline V gene are LNHDA and SQIVND (reference sequence). V gave up 5 bases and J gave up 5 bases; unmatched junction bases: 7. CDR3 amino acids: CASSPRTSGRRDTQYF. The CDR3 DNA follows: TGTGCCAGTAGTCCACGGACTAGCGGGAGACGAGATACGCAGTATTTT.

The chain links TRBV7-3 to TRBJ2-3; perhaps TRBD2 as D (5 bases). The CDR3 is 13 residues long. Looked up from germline, CDR1 is SGHTA and CDR2 is FQGTGA. V dropped 1 base and J dropped 4 bases, with 6 bases sitting between them. The CDR3 DNA sequence: TGTGCCAGCAGCTTAAGCGGGCCAGATACGCAGTATTTT. It translates to CASSLSGPDTQYF.

V usage is TRBV6-5 and J usage is TRBJ2-7; the D gene is possibly TRBD2 (5 bases). Trimming shortened V by 8 bases and J by 4 bases, and 15 bases separated the two germline ends. The CDR3 is 13 residues long. Germline CDR1 and CDR2: MNHEY and SVGAGI. CDR3 residues: CASEGKGLYEQYF. As DNA, the CDR3 is TGTGCCAGCGAGGGAAAAGGCTTGTACGAGCAGTACTTC.

This clone was observed a handful of times. The chain employs TRBV9 and TRBJ2-2; TRBD2 is a possible D gene (6 bases). The CDR3 length is 15 residues. Looked up from germline, CDR1 is SGDLS and CDR2 is YYNGEE. V was pared by 4 bases and J by 4 bases, with 14 bases between. The CDR3 DNA follows: TGTGCCAGCAGCCCTCCCGGGAGTGCCACCGGGGAGCTGTTTTTT. It specifies CASSPPGSATGELFF. The variable domain in full, with the rest retrieved from reference TRBV9 and TRBJ2-2, is DSGVTQTPKHLITATGQRVTLRCSPRSGDLSVYWYQQSLDQGLQFLIQYYNGEERAKGNILERFSAQQFPDLHSELNLSSLELGDSALYFCASSPPGSATGELFFGEGSRLTVL.

This clone was seen once. The chain combines TRBV28 with TRBJ2-7, with D maybe TRBD1 (5 bases). V lost 8 bases, J lost 3 bases, and 11 bases lay in between. Germline assignment: CDR1 MDHEN and CDR2 SYDVKM. This CDR3 comprises 12 residues. The CDR3 sequence is CASEDRYYEQYF. The CDR3 nucleotides are TGTGCCAGCGAAGACAGATACTACGAGCAGTACTTC.

There are many counts of this clone. V gene TRBV6-2 or TRBV6-3 combines with J gene TRBJ1-2; D is possibly TRBD1 (6 bases). This CDR3 has 14 amino acids. Germline CDR1 and CDR2: MNHEY and SVGEGT. V dropped 6 bases and J dropped 4 bases, with 15 bases sitting between them. The CDR3 is CASSTSGTLYGYTF. The CDR3 nucleotides are TGTGCCAGCAGCACTTCCGGGACACTCTATGGCTACACCTTC.

The rearrangement joins TRBV18 to TRBJ1-1; 7 bases are a match to TRBD1. Germline V lookup: CDR1 KGHSH, CDR2 LQKENI. The CDR3 spans 15 residues. The trim removed 5 bases at V and 3 bases at J, leaving 9 bases unmatched. CDR3: CASSYTGAVDTEAFF. CDR3 in DNA: TGTGCCAGCTCATATACAGGGGCGGTTGACACTGAAGCTTTCTTT.

The table lists this clone with a few counts. The CDR3 nucleotides are TGTGCCAGCAGCTTAGGGCTAGCGGGAGTGGGACAAGAGACCCAGTACTTC. Translation gives CASSLGLAGVGQETQYF. The rearrangement joins TRBV7-8 to TRBJ2-5; 10 bases are a match to TRBD2. With V trimmed by 1 base and J by 2 bases, 7 bases remained unmatched. Germline V lookup: CDR1 SGHVS, CDR2 FQNEAQ. The CDR3 spans 17 residues.

The genes are TRBV6-2 or TRBV6-3 and TRBJ2-1; D is possibly TRBD1 (6 bases). Germline CDR1 MNHEY, CDR2 SVGEGT. Deletions cut 5 bases from V and 8 bases from J, with 10 bases between. There are 12 residues in the CDR3. The CDR3: CASSQQGDEQFF. In DNA form, the CDR3 reads TGTGCCAGCAGTCAACAGGGCGATGAGCAGTTCTTC.

The genes are TRBV28 and TRBJ2-1; tentative D call: TRBD1 (5 bases). The CDR3 spans 13 residues. CDR1 is MDHEN, CDR2 SYDVKM, per germline. The CDR3 loop reads CASLEGAYNEQFF. The CDR3 coding sequence is TGTGCATCGTTGGAAGGGGCCTACAATGAGCAGTTCTTC.

The chain carries TRBV19 and TRBJ1-6; 10 nucleotides match TRBD1. The CDR3 sequence is 18 residues long. The trim removed 7 bases at V and 8 bases at J, leaving 17 bases unmatched. CDR1 LNHDA and CDR2 SQIVND come from the germline V gene (reference sequence). Written as DNA, the CDR3 is TGTGCCAGTACCCTTCGAGCGGGACAGGGGAATTTTTATTCACCCCTCCACTTT. This sequence encodes CASTLRAGQGNFYSPLHF. The variable domain in full, completed from reference TRBV19 and TRBJ1-6, reads DGGITQSPKYLFRKEGQNVTLSCEQNLNHDAMYWYRQDPGQGLRLIYYSQIVNDFQKGDIAEGYSVSREKKESFPLTVTSAQKNPTAFYLCASTLRAGQGNFYSPLHFGNGTRLTVT.

This clone was seen a single time. This sequence joins TRBV2 and TRBJ2-5, with D perhaps matching TRBD2 (5 bases). The CDR3 has 14 amino acids. Trimming took 2 bases from V and 5 from J, leaving 12 bases between them. Germline V gene data show CDR1 as SNHLY and CDR2 as FYNNEI. The CDR3 DNA reads TGTGCCAGCAGTGAAAATGAAGGGAGCGAGACCCAGTACTTC. This codes for CASSENEGSETQYF.

The CDR3 is CASSRIRGQLFF. The CDR3 DNA sequence: TGTGCCAGCAGCCGTATCAGGGGGCAGCTGTTTTTT. V gene TRBV14 combines with J gene TRBJ1-4; 8 nucleotides line up with TRBD1. This CDR3 contains 12 residues. The germline V gene has CDR1 SGHDN and CDR2 FVKESK. V shed 4 bases, J shed 14 bases, and the junction held 6 bases outside the gene matches.

This clone was observed a few times. This chain uses TRBV6-5 with TRBJ1-2; D possibly corresponds to TRBD1 (6 bases). The V gene lost 6 bases and the J gene lost 7 bases, with 12 bases spanning the gap. The CDR3 sequence is 12 residues long. CDR1 MNHEY and CDR2 SVGAGI come from the germline V gene. In DNA form, the CDR3 reads TGTGCCAGCAGAGGGGGATGGCGTGGCTACACCTTC. It specifies CASRGGWRGYTF.

The chain combines TRBV7-2 with TRBJ1-1; TRBD1 matches 7 bases. Trimming removed 3 bases from V and 3 bases from J; junction bases left unmatched: 1. From germline, CDR1 is SGHTA and CDR2 FQGNSA. This CDR3 spans 13 amino acids. CDR3 sequence reads: CASSFGTDTEAFF. The CDR3 DNA reads TGTGCCAGCAGCTTCGGGACAGACACTGAAGCTTTCTTT.

This clone was detected only once. The V and J genes are TRBV6-5 and TRBJ2-1, with 7 bases lining up with TRBD2. CDR3 size: 15 residues. After removal of 6 bases from V and 2 bases from J, the junction contained 7 bases not matched to a gene. Germline V gene lookup returns CDR1 MNHEY and CDR2 SVGAGI. CDR3 in DNA: TGTGCCAGCAGATTAGCGGGCCAGGCCTACAATGAGCAGTTCTTC. This translates into CASRLAGQAYNEQFF.

The chain uses TRBV28 and TRBJ2-2; 8 bases match TRBD2. V trimming: 5 bases; J trimming: 3 bases; junction bases outside the gene matches: 2. From germline, CDR1 is MDHEN and CDR2 SYDVKM. The CDR3 covers 14 residues. The CDR3 spells CASSGLADTGELFF. CDR3 nucleotide sequence: TGTGCCAGCAGTGGACTAGCAGACACCGGGGAGCTGTTTTTT.

V is TRBV19 and J is TRBJ2-5; 11 positions agree with TRBD2. CDR1 LNHDA and CDR2 SQIVND come from the germline V gene (reference sequence). Trimming took 5 bases from V and 2 from J; bases not matched to a gene: 7. The CDR3 extends over 16 amino acids. Here the CDR3 reads CASSSLLAGVQETQYF. CDR3 DNA sequence: TGTGCCAGTAGTTCCCTACTAGCGGGAGTTCAAGAGACCCAGTACTTC.

The rearrangement uses TRBV9 and TRBJ1-4; TRBD1 aligns across 9 bases. Germline assignment: CDR1 SGDLS and CDR2 YYNGEE. CDR3 length: 15 residues. The V segment lost 3 bases and the J segment 4 bases; nucleotides outside the gene matches: 4. For the CDR3, the DNA is TGTGCCAGCAGCGCCGACAGGGGGTTTAATGAAAAACTGTTTTTT. Amino acids: CASSADRGFNEKLFF.

V is TRBV29-1 and J is TRBJ1-2; D perhaps matches TRBD1 (5 bases). Germline V gene data show CDR1 as SQVTM and CDR2 as ANQGSEA. Trimming cost V 6 bases and J 4 bases, with 21 bases left between them. The CDR3 consists of 15 residues. CDR3 sequence: CSVNEGLGFGYGYTF. CDR3 nucleotides: TGCAGCGTCAACGAGGGACTGGGGTTTGGCTATGGCTACACCTTC.

The rearrangement joins TRBV7-3 to TRBJ2-7; a possible D gene is TRBD2 (5 bases). The CDR3 runs to 13 residues. Per germline, CDR1 SGHTA and CDR2 FQGTGA. Trimming cost V 2 bases and J 4 bases, with 9 bases left between them. In DNA, the CDR3 is TGTGCCAGCAGCTTAGATGAGGGATACGAGCAGTACTTC. Encoded protein: CASSLDEGYEQYF.

The chain couples TRBV28 to TRBJ1-4; TRBD1 matches 7 bases. CDR3 length equals 18 residues. V lost 6 bases to trimming and J lost 8 bases; unmatched junction nucleotides: 21. The germline V gene encodes CDR1 MDHEN and CDR2 SYDVKM. CDR3: CASRGQRRIGPLGEKLFF. The CDR3 nucleotides are TGTGCCAGCAGGGGACAGCGAAGGATAGGACCCCTAGGGGAAAAACTGTTTTTT.

V usage is TRBV7-2 and J usage is TRBJ1-6; 8 nucleotides align to TRBD1. There are 15 residues in the CDR3. V trimming: 6 bases; J trimming: 4 bases; junction bases outside the gene matches: 5. The germline V gene encodes CDR1 SGHTA and CDR2 FQGNSA. The CDR3 DNA reads TGTGCCAGCAGGCAGGGGGCGCGGTATAATTCACCCCTCCACTTT. It codes for CASRQGARYNSPLHF.

The CDR3 region is CATSGTVGETQYF. DNA for the CDR3: TGTGCCACCAGTGGGACAGTCGGGGAGACCCAGTACTTC. The V and J genes are TRBV24-1 and TRBJ2-5; weak D call: TRBD1 (6 bases). The CDR3 is 13 residues long. The V end lost 5 bases, the J end lost 5 bases, and 11 bases lay between the germline ends. Germline-derived CDR1 and CDR2 are KGHDR and SFDVKD.

This clone was counted a single time. The chain carries TRBV19 and TRBJ2-1; 8 positions agree with TRBD2. The CDR3 runs 14 residues. CDR1 is LNHDA, CDR2 SQIVND, per germline (reference sequence). V lost 10 bases, J lost 4 bases, and 9 bases stayed unmatched. As DNA, the CDR3 is TGTGCCACCTCAAGGGCGGGAGGATACAATGAGCAGTTCTTC. It translates to CATSRAGGYNEQFF. Complete variable domain (other parts from reference TRBV19 and TRBJ2-1): DGGITQSPKYLFRKEGQNVTLSCEQNLNHDAMYWYRQDPGQGLRLIYYSQIVNDFQKGDIAEGYSVSREKKESFPLTVTSAQKNPTAFYLCATSRAGGYNEQFFGPGTRLTVL.

The chain employs TRBV28 and TRBJ2-7, with TRBD1 matching over 9 bases. V was clipped by 6 bases and J by 1 base; unmatched bases: 7. This CDR3 is 15 amino acids long. Germline values: CDR1 MDHEN, CDR2 SYDVKM. Here the CDR3 DNA reads TGTGCCAGCAGCCCCCGGACAGGGGTTTCCTACGAGCAGTACTTC. Translated, it gives CASSPRTGVSYEQYF. The full variable domain, its missing parts supplied by reference TRBV28 and TRBJ2-7, is DVKVTQSSRYLVKRTGEKVFLECVQDMDHENMFWYRQDPGLGLRLIYFSYDVKMKEKGDIPEGYSVSREKKERFSLILESASTNQTSMYLCASSPRTGVSYEQYFGPGTRLTVT.

The J gene is TRBJ2-1, the V gene TRBV5-1; 8 bases fit TRBD1. V lost 5 bases and J lost 4; bases outside the gene matches: 5. The CDR3 extends over 14 amino acids. CDR1 SGHRS and CDR2 YFSETQ come from the germline V gene. CDR3 nucleotide sequence: TGCGCCAGCAGGGAAGGACAGGGTTACAATGAGCAGTTCTTC. Its protein product is CASREGQGYNEQFF.